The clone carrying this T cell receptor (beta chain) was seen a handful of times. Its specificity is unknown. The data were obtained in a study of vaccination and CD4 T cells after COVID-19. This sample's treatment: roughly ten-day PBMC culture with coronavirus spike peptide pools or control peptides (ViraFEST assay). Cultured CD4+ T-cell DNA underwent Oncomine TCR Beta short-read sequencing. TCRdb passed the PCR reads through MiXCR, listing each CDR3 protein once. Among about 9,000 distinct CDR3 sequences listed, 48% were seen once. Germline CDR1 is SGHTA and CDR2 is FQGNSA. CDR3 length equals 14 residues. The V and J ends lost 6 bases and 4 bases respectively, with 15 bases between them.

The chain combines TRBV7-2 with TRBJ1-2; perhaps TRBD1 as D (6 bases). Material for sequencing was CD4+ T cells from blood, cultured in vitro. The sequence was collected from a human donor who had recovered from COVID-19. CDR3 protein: CASRTGQLVYGYTF. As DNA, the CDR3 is TGTGCCAGCAGGACCGGACAGCTAGTCTATGGCTACACCTTC.